This is a list of T cell receptor beta chains from one sample in a study of T cell responses to AZD1222 COVID-19 vaccine. Libraries were prepared by immunoSEQ multiplex PCR; TCRdb keeps only in-frame clonotypes and omits some of them. The sample has more than 110,000 clones, 92% seen once. Here the sequenced sample was peripheral blood, taken 28 days after the second AZD1222 dose. These receptors all come from an adult who received the AZD1222 COVID-19 vaccine. Each CDR3 is given with its conserved first and last residue. The D gene is left open where the match is weak. Size is stated for part of the rows, as once, few or many counts, or as a class when the clone is expanded.

v_gene,j_gene,abundance,d_gene,CDR3nt,CDR3aa
TRBV18,TRBJ1-2,NA,NA,TGTGCCAGCTCACAAAGGGAGTACGGGGGCTACACCTTC,CASSQREYGGYTF
TRBV28,TRBJ2-7,NA,TRBD2,TGTGCCAGCAGGGTACTAGCGGGAGCCCCCTACGAGCAGTACTTC,CASRVLAGAPYEQYF
TRBV18,TRBJ2-7,NA,TRBD1,TGTGCCAGCTCACTCCCGGGACAGGGGTCCTACGAGCAGTACTTC,CASSLPGQGSYEQYF
TRBV6-5,TRBJ1-1,NA,NA,TGTGCCAGCAGTCCCCTTAGGGGGACTGAAGCTTTCTTT,CASSPLRGTEAFF
TRBV9,TRBJ2-5,NA,TRBD1,TGTGCCAGCAATAGACAGGGCAATCCTCAAGAGACCCAGTACTTC,CASNRQGNPQETQYF
TRBV18,TRBJ1-1,few,NA,TGTGCCAGCTCACCGTCGTATTCGCGGGGGACTGAAGCTTTCTTT,CASSPSYSRGTEAFF
TRBV9,TRBJ2-1,once,NA,TGTGCCAGCAGCGTAGAGGGTACTAATGAGCAGTTCTTC,CASSVEGTNEQFF
TRBV9,TRBJ2-6,NA,NA,TGTGCCAGCAGCGTCCAATCCCGGGACAATGCTGCCGGGGCCAACGTCCTGACTTTC,CASSVQSRDNAAGANVLTF
TRBV6-1,TRBJ1-1,NA,NA,TGTGCCAGCAGTGCGACAGAGAAGGGGGGAGACCCTGAAGCTTTCTTT,CASSATEKGGDPEAFF
TRBV11-2,TRBJ2-3,NA,NA,TGTGCCAGCAGCTTAGTGCAGGGTAGCACAGATACGCAGTATTTT,CASSLVQGSTDTQYF
TRBV11-3,TRBJ2-1,NA,NA,TGTGCCAGCAGCTTAGGATCCAGCGTTGGTGAGCAGTTCTTC,CASSLGSSVGEQFF
TRBV27,TRBJ1-4,NA,TRBD1,TGTGCCAGCAGTAAACCGGCAGGGGGGGGAAATGAAAAACTGTTTTTT,CASSKPAGGGNEKLFF
TRBV7-8,TRBJ1-5,NA,TRBD1,TGTGCCAGCAGCCGAGGGACAGGGGATCAGCCCCAGCATTTT,CASSRGTGDQPQHF
TRBV7-2,TRBJ2-2,once,TRBD2,TGTGCCAGCAGCCTAGCGGGAGGCACCGGGGAGCTGTTTTTT,CASSLAGGTGELFF
TRBV28,TRBJ1-2,NA,NA,TGTGCCAGCACATTATCGAACAGGGTCGGCTATGGCTACACCTTC,CASTLSNRVGYGYTF
TRBV7-2,TRBJ2-5,NA,NA,TGTGCCAGCAGCTTGATAGAGACCCAGTACTTC,CASSLIETQYF
TRBV2,TRBJ1-6,NA,NA,TGTGCCAGCAGTGAAGGGGCTAACTATAATTCACCCCTCCACTTT,CASSEGANYNSPLHF
TRBV18,TRBJ1-1,NA,NA,TGTGCCAGCTCCCCGGGAGCGACGAACACTGAAGCTTTCTTT,CASSPGATNTEAFF
TRBV7-9,TRBJ2-7,NA,NA,TGTGCCAGCAGCTTAGGCGGGACCAACTACGAGCAGTACTTC,CASSLGGTNYEQYF
TRBV9,TRBJ2-5,NA,TRBD2,TGTGCCAGCAGCTCGGGACTAGCGGGAGCCCAGGAGACCCAGTACTTC,CASSSGLAGAQETQYF
TRBV19,TRBJ1-1,NA,TRBD1,TGTGCCAGTAGCACAACGACAGGGGGGAACACTGAAGCTTTCTTT,CASSTTTGGNTEAFF
TRBV10-3,TRBJ1-6,NA,NA,TGTGCCATCAGCGACGACCGTAATTCACCCCTCCACTTT,CAISDDRNSPLHF
TRBV2,TRBJ1-4,NA,TRBD1,TGTGCCAGCAGAGGACAGGGAACGGCTAATGAAAAACTGTTTTTT,CASRGQGTANEKLFF
TRBV27,TRBJ1-2,NA,NA,TGTGCCAGCACCCTCCGGGGGGGCTCGGGTGGCTACACCTTC,CASTLRGGSGGYTF
TRBV5-1,TRBJ2-7,NA,TRBD1,TGCGCCAGCAGCCTAGGACAGGGGGGGTTCGAGCAGTACTTC,CASSLGQGGFEQYF
TRBV2,TRBJ2-1,NA,TRBD1,TGTGCCAGCAACCGGGACAGGGGGTCCAATGAGCAGTTCTTC,CASNRDRGSNEQFF
TRBV7-2,TRBJ1-1,NA,TRBD1,TGTGCCAGCAGCTTCCGGGACAGGGTCACTGAAGCTTTCTTT,CASSFRDRVTEAFF